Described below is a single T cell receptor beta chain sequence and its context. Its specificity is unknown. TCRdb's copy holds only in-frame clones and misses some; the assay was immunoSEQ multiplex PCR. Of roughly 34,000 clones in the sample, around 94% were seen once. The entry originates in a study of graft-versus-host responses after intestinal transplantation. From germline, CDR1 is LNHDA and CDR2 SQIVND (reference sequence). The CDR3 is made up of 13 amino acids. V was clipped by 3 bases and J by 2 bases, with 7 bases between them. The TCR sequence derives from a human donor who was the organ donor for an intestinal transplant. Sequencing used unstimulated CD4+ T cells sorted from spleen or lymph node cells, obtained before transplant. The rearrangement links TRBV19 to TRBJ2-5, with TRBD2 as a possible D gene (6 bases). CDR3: CASSIAGQETQYF. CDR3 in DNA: TGTGCCAGTAGTATTGCGGGACAAGAGACCCAGTACTTC.